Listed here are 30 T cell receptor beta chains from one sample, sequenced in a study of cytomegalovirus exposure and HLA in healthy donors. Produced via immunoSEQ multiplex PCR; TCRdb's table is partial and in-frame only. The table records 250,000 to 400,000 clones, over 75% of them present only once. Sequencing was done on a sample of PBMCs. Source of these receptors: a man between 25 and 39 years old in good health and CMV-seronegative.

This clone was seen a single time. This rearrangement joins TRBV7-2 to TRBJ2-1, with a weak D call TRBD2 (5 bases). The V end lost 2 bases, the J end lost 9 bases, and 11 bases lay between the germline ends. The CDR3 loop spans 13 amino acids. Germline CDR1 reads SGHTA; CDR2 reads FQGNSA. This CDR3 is CASSLIGVGEQFF. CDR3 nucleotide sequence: TGTGCCAGCAGCTTAATCGGGGTGGGTGAGCAGTTCTTC.

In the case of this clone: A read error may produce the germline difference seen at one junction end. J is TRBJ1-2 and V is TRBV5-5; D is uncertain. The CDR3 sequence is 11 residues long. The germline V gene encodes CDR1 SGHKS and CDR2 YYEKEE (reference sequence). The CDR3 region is CASSFSYGLAF. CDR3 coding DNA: TGTGCCAGCAGCTTTTCCTACGGGTTGGCCTTC.

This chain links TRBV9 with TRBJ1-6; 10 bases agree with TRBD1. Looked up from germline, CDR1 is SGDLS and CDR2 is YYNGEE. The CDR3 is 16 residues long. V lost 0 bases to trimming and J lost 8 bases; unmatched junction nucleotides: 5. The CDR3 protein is CASSVGTGGLDSPLHF. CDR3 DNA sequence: TGTGCCAGCAGCGTAGGGACAGGGGGTCTAGATTCACCCCTCCACTTT.

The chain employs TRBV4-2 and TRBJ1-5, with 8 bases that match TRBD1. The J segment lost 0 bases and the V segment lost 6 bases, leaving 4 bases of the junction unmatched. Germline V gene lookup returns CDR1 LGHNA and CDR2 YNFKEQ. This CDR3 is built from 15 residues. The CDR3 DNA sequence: TGTGCCAGCAGACACAGGGGGTCTAGCAATCAGCCCCAGCATTTT. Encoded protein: CASRHRGSSNQPQHF.

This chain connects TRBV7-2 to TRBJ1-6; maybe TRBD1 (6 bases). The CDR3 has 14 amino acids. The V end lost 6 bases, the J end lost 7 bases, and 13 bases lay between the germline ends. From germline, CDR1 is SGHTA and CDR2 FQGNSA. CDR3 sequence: CASREAGDNSPLHF. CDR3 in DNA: TGTGCCAGCAGGGAAGCAGGGGACAATTCACCCCTCCACTTT.

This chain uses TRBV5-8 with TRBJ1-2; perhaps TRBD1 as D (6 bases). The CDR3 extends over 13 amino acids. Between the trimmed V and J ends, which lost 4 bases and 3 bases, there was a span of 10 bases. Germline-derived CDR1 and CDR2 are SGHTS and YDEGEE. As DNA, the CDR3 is TGTGCCAGCAGCCTCGGACAGCACTATGGCTACACCTTC. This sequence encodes CASSLGQHYGYTF.

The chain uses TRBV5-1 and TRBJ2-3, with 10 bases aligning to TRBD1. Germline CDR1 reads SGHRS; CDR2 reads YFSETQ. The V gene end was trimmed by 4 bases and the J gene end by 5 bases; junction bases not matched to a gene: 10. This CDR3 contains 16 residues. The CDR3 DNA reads TGCGCCAGCAGCCTCCCGGGACAGGGGATTGGAGATACGCAGTATTTT. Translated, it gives CASSLPGQGIGDTQYF.

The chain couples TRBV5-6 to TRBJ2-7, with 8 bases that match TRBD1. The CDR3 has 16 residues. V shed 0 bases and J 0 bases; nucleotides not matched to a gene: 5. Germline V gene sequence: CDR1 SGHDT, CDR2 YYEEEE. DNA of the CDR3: TGTGCCAGCAGCTTGGTGGGTGGGACAGGCTCCTACGAGCAGTACTTC. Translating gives CASSLVGGTGSYEQYF.

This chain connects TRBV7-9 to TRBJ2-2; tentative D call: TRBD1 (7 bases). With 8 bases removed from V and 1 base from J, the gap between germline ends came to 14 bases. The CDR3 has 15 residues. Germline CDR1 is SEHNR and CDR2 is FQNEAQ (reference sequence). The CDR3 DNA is TGTGCCAGCCTTCCGGGGGACAGGAACACCGGGGAGCTGTTTTTT. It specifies CASLPGDRNTGELFF.

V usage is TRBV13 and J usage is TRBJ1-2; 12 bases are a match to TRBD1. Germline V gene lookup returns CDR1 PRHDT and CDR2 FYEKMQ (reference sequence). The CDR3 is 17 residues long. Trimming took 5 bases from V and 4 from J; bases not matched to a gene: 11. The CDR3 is CASSPGTGGAFSYGYTF. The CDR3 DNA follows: TGTGCCAGCAGCCCCGGGACAGGGGGCGCGTTCAGCTATGGCTACACCTTC.

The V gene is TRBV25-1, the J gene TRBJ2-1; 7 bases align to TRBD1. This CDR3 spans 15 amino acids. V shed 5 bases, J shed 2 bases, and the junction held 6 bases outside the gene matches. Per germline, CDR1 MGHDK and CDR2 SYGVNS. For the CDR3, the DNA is TGTGCCAGCAGTCCGAGGGACAGACCCTACAATGAGCAGTTCTTC. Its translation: CASSPRDRPYNEQFF.

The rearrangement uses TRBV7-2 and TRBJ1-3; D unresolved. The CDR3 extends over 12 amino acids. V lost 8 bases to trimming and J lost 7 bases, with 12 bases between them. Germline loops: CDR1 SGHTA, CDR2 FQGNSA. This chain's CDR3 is CASGLIGNTIYF. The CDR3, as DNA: TGTGCCAGCGGGTTGATCGGGAACACCATATATTTT.

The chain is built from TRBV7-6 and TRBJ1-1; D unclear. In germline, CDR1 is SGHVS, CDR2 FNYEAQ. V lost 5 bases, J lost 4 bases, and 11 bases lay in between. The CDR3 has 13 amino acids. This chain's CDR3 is CASSPSGSTEAFF. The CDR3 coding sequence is TGTGCCAGCAGCCCAAGCGGGAGCACTGAAGCTTTCTTT. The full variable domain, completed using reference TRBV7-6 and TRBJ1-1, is GAGVSQSPRYKVTKRGQDVALRCDPISGHVSLYWYRQALGQGPEFLTYFNYEAQQDKSGLPNDRFSAERPEGSISTLTIQRTEQRDSAMYRCASSPSGSTEAFFGQGTRLTVV.

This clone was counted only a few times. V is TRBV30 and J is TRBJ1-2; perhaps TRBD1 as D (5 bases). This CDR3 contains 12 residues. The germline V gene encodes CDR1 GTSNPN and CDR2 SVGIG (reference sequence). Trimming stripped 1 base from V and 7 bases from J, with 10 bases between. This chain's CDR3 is CAWSAQGGGYTF. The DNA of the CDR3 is TGTGCCTGGAGTGCTCAGGGCGGTGGCTACACCTTC. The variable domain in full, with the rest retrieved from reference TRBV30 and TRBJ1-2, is SQTIHQWPATLVQPVGSPLSLECTVEGTSNPNLYWYRQAAGRGLQLLFYSVGIGQISSEVPQNLSASRPQDRQFILSSKKLLLSDSGFYLCAWSAQGGGYTFGSGTRLTVV.

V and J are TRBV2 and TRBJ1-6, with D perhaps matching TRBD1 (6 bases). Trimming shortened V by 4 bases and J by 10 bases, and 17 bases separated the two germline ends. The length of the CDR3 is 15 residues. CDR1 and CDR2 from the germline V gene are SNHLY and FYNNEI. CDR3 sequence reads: CASSGLGGASSPLHF. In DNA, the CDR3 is TGTGCCAGCAGTGGGTTAGGGGGGGCAAGCTCACCCCTCCACTTT. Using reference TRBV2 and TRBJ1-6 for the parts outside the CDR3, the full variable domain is EPEVTQTPSHQVTQMGQEVILRCVPISNHLYFYWYRQILGQKVEFLVSFYNNEISEKSEIFDDQFSVERPDGSNFTLKIRSTKLEDSAMYFCASSGLGGASSPLHFGNGTRLTVT.

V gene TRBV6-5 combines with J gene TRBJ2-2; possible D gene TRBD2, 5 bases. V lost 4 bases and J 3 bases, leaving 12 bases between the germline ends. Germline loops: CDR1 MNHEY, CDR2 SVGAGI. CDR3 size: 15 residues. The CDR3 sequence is CASSSSRGYTGELFF. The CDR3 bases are TGTGCCAGCAGTTCCTCGAGAGGGTACACCGGGGAGCTGTTTTTT.

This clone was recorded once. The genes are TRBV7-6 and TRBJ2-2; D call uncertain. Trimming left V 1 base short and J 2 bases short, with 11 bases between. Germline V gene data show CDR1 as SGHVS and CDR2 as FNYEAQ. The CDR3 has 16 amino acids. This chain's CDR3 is CASSLDVPSNTGELFF. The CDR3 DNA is TGTGCCAGCAGCTTAGATGTGCCCAGTAACACCGGGGAGCTGTTTTTT.

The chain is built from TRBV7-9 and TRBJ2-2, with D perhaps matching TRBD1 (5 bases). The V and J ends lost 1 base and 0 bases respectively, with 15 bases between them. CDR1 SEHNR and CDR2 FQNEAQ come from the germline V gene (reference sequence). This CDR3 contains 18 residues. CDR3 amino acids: CASSLELVVTANTGELFF. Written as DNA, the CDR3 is TGTGCCAGCAGCTTAGAATTGGTCGTGACAGCGAACACCGGGGAGCTGTTTTTT.

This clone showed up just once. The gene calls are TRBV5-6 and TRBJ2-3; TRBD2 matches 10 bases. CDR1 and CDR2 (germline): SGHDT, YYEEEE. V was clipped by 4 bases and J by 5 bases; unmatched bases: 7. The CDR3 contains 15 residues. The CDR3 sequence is CASSRAGGPVDTQYF. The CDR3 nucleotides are TGTGCCAGCAGCCGAGCGGGGGGGCCTGTAGATACGCAGTATTTT. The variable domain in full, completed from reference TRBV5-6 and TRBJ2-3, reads DAGVTQSPTHLIKTRGQQVTLRCSPKSGHDTVSWYQQALGQGPQFIFQYYEEEERQRGNFPDRFSGHQFPNYSSELNVNALLLGDSALYLCASSRAGGPVDTQYFGPGTRLTVL.

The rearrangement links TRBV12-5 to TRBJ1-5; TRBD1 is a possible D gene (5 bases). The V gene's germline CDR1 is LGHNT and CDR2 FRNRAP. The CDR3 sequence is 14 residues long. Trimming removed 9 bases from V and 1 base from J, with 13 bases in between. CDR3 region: CARPPGGSNQPQHF. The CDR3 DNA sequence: TGTGCTAGACCGCCCGGGGGAAGCAATCAGCCCCAGCATTTT.

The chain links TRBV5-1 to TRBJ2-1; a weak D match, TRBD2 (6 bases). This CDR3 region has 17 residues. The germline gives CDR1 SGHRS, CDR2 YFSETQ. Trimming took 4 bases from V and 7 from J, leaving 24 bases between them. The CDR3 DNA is TGCGCCAGCAGCCCCGATCCGGGACGGGGGTTGGTGAATGAGCAGTTCTTC. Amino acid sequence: CASSPDPGRGLVNEQFF. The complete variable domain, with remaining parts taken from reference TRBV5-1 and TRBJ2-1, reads KAGVTQTPRYLIKTRGQQVTLSCSPISGHRSVSWYQQTPGQGLQFLFEYFSETQRNKGNFPGRFSGRQFSNSRSEMNVSTLELGDSALYLCASSPDPGRGLVNEQFFGPGTRLTVL.

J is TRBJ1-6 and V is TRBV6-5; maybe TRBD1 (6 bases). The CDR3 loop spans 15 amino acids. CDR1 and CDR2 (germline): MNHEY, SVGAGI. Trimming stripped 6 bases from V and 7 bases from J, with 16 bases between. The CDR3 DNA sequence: TGTGCCAGCAGACGGGACAACCTCAAGAATTCACCCCTCCACTTT. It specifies CASRRDNLKNSPLHF.

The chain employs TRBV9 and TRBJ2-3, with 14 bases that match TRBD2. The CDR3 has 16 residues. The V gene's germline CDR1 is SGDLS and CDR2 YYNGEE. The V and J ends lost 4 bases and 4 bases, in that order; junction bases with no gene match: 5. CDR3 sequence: CASSLKTSGRADTQYF. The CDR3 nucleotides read TGTGCCAGCAGCCTCAAGACTAGCGGGAGGGCAGATACGCAGTATTTT.

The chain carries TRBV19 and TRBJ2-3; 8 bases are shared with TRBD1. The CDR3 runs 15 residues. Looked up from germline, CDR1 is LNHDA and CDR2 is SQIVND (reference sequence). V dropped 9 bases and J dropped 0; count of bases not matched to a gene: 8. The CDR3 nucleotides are TGTGCCAGGGCTAGACAGGGGATTAGCACAGATACGCAGTATTTT. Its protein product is CARARQGISTDTQYF.

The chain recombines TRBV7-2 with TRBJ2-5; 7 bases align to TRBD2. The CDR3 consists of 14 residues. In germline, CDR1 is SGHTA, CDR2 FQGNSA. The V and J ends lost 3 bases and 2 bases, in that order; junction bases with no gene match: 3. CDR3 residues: CASSFRLAQETQYF. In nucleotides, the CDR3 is TGTGCCAGCAGCTTCAGACTAGCTCAAGAGACCCAGTACTTC.

The CDR3 DNA reads TGTGCCAGCAGAGGGACAGGAGCTAAGCCCCAGCATTTT. The encoded protein is CASRGTGAKPQHF. The rearrangement joins TRBV27 to TRBJ1-5; TRBD1 matches at 8 bases. Germline trimming cut 6 bases from V and 8 bases from J; bases unmatched to any gene: 6. The CDR3 contains 13 residues. Germline-derived CDR1 and CDR2 are MNHEY and SMNVEV (reference sequence).

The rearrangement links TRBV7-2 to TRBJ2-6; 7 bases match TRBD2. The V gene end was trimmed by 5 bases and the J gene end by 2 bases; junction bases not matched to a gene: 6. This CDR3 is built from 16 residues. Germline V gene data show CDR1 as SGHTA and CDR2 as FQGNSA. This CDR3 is CASSPWGGTGANVLTF. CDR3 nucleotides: TGTGCCAGCAGCCCGTGGGGGGGTACTGGGGCCAACGTCCTGACTTTC.

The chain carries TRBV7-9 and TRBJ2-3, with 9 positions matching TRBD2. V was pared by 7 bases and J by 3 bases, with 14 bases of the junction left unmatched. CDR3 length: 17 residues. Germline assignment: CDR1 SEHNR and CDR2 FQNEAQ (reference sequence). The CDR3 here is CASNTPSAAGGTDTQYF. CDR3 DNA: TGTGCCAGCAACACCCCGTCCGCGGCGGGGGGGACAGATACGCAGTATTTT.

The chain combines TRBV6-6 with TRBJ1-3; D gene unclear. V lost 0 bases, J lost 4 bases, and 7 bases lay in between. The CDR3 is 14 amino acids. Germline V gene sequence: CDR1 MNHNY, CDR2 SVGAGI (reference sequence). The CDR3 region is CASSYSAGGNTIYF. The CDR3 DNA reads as TGTGCCAGCAGTTACTCGGCGGGGGGAAACACCATATATTTT.

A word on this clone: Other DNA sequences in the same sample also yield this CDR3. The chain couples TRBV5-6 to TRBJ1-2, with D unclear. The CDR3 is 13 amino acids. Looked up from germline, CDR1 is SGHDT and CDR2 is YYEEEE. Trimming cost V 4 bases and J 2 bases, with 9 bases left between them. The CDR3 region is CASSRTGNYGYTF. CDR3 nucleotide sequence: TGTGCCAGCAGCCGGACGGGGAACTATGGCTACACCTTC.